The clone carrying this TCR beta chain has more than one count but fewer than ten. Its antigen is not identified. The data belong to a study of T cell repertoires in cytomegalovirus infection. Study details: Well-studied HLA-B-restricted epitopes and recently identified HLA-C-restricted epitopes of CMV were both used in the study. Evidence of both CMV infection and a matching HLA type came from public TCR beta signatures.

TCRdb analysed the reads with MiXCR anew, one entry per CDR3 protein. The table includes tens of thousands of distinct CDR3 sequences, 20% to 25% detected once. Germline trimming cut 3 bases from V and 7 bases from J; bases unmatched to any gene: 7. In germline, CDR1 is SGHVS, CDR2 FNYEAQ. There are 16 residues in the CDR3. Broader study findings: HLA-C-restricted CMV-specific TCR beta clonotypes prevailed in the ex vivo response. CMV carriers having the relevant HLA were flagged by cumulative public TCR beta family frequency.

The source material was CD8+ T cells from cultured PBMCs, sampled from culture after CMV antigen stimulation. V usage is TRBV7-6 and J usage is TRBJ2-1; 12 bases line up with TRBD2. The TCR originated in a human donor in good health (CMV status not recorded). Some clones in this sample may be carry-over from other donors' samples. CDR3 nucleotide sequence: TGTGCCAGCAGCTTGGCCCTAGCGGGGGGGAGTAATGAGCAGTTCTTC. This encodes CASSLALAGGSNEQFF.